This T cell receptor beta chain was sequenced in a study of T cells after somatic rescue of genetic block. Profiling relied on immunoSEQ multiplex PCR, and the TCRdb table lists in-frame clones only, not all of them. The sample shows tens of thousands of clones, approximately 90% of them seen only once. The CDR3 is made up of 16 amino acids. In germline, CDR1 is SGHDT, CDR2 YYEEEE. V shed 4 bases and J 5 bases; nucleotides not matched to a gene: 10. V gene TRBV5-6 combines with J gene TRBJ1-5, with 9 positions matching TRBD1. The sample taken for sequencing was peripheral blood mononuclear cells (PBMCs). The receptor was isolated from a middle-aged man. The CDR3 loop reads CASSPSGTGTHQPQHF. CDR3 DNA: TGTGCCAGCAGCCCCAGCGGGACAGGGACCCATCAGCCCCAGCATTTT.